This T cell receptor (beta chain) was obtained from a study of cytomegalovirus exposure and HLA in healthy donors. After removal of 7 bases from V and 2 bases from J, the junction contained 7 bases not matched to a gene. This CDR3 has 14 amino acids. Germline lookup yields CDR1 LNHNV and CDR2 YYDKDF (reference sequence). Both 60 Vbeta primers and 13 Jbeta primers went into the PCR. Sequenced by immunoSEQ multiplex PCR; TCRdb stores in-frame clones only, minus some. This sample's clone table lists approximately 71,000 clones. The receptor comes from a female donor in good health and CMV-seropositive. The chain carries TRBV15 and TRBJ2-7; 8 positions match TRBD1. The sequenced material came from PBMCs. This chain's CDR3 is CATKPQGATYEQYF. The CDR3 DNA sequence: TGTGCCACCAAACCCCAGGGGGCGACCTACGAGCAGTACTTC.